This T cell receptor beta chain was retrieved from a study of CD8 T cells in Susac syndrome. The CDR3 loop spans 13 amino acids. CDR1 SEHNR and CDR2 FQNEAQ come from the germline V gene (reference sequence). Trimming took off 5 bases at V and 9 bases at J, with 14 bases between the two ends. An amount of RNA that ranged from roughly 0.45 to 1 ug was reverse transcribed with random hexamers. TCRdb analysed the immunoSEQ multiplex PCR reads with MiXCR anew, one entry per CDR3 protein. The sample carries fewer than 250,000 distinct CDR3 sequences, approximately 90% recorded once. The source of this sequence is a human donor with multiple sclerosis. The chain joins TRBV7-9 to TRBJ2-1; D unclear. The sample consisted of CD8+ T cells from PBMCs. The CDR3 bases are TGTGCCAGCAGCGCCGGACCCGTCGGTGAGCAGTTCTTC. It codes for CASSAGPVGEQFF.